This T cell receptor (beta chain) was documented in a study of cytomegalovirus exposure and HLA in healthy donors. Unrecorded immune exposure was likely among donors, who were nominally healthy when sampled. This clone appeared once. Its specificity is unknown. The CDR3 extends over 13 amino acids. CDR1 is SGHTA, CDR2 FQGNSA, per germline. Trimming left V 5 bases short and J 5 bases short, with 10 bases between. Broader study findings: A later analysis revealed that TCR association rates differed between HLA loci, peaking at DRB1 and bottoming out at HLA-C. Of the V segments, some could not be distinguished, including TRBV6-2 and TRBV6-3, and were excluded.

It was with 60 Vbeta and 13 Jbeta primers that the PCR ran. Libraries were prepared by immunoSEQ multiplex PCR; TCRdb keeps only in-frame clonotypes and omits some of them. The sample carries 95,000 or so clones, about 77% recorded once. The J gene is TRBJ1-5, the V gene TRBV7-2, with D uncertain. This TCR derives from a woman aged 40 to 49 in good health and CMV-seronegative. Material: PBMCs. The CDR3 here is CASSRDGHQPQHF. As DNA, the CDR3 is TGTGCCAGCAGCCGTGATGGCCATCAGCCCCAGCATTTT.